Below, 7 T cell receptor beta chains from the same sample are listed, as sequenced in a study of blood T cell repertoires in COVID-19. Profiled with immunoSEQ multiplex PCR; TCRdb holds only in-frame clones, not every one. The top ten hold under 5.5% of the sample, which has more than 95,000 clones, roughly four fifths seen once. Input material: peripheral blood. These receptors came from a man aged 60-69 years with acute or convalescent COVID-19.

The V call is TRBV4-1, the J call TRBJ2-2; 12 nucleotides align to TRBD2. Trimming cost V 0 bases and J 5 bases; bases outside gene matches: 10. Germline CDR1 reads MGHRA; CDR2 reads YSYEKL. The CDR3 runs to 19 residues. In DNA form, the CDR3 reads TGCGCCAGCAGCCAAGAAAGCACTAGCGGGAGGAGGAGGACCGGGGAGCTGTTTTTT. It codes for CASSQESTSGRRRTGELFF.

The genes are TRBV3-1 (or the pseudogene TRBV3-2) and TRBJ2-7, with TRBD2 identical over 9 bases. V trimming: 1 base; J trimming: 4 bases; junction bases outside the gene matches: 8. Germline assignment: CDR1 LGHDT and CDR2 YNNKEL (reference sequence). The CDR3 covers 16 residues. The CDR3, as DNA: TGTGCCAGCAGCCAAGCCCCGGGACTAGCATCTTACGAGCAGTACTTC. Amino acid sequence: CASSQAPGLASYEQYF.

CDR3 sequence reads: CASSLYRDSYTF. The CDR3 DNA is TGTGCCAGCAGCTTATACAGGGATAGCTACACCTTC. This sequence joins TRBV5-5 and TRBJ1-2; a possible D gene is TRBD1 (6 bases). V lost 2 bases and J lost 9, with 11 bases in between. The CDR3 has 12 residues. CDR1 SGHKS and CDR2 YYEKEE come from the germline V gene (reference sequence).

This clone was observed a single time. V is TRBV6-2 or TRBV6-3 and J is TRBJ1-1; 7 bases are shared with TRBD1. Trimming took 5 bases from V and 3 from J; bases not matched to a gene: 3. Germline assignment: CDR1 MNHEY and CDR2 SVGEGT. This CDR3 is 13 amino acids long. This CDR3 reads CASSEGAHTEAFF. As DNA, the CDR3 is TGTGCCAGCAGTGAGGGGGCCCACACTGAAGCTTTCTTT.

The chain is built from TRBV2 and TRBJ2-5, with a weak D call TRBD2 (5 bases). V was pared by 10 bases and J by 7 bases, with 13 bases between. Germline assignment: CDR1 SNHLY and CDR2 FYNNEI. The CDR3 is made up of 11 amino acids. The CDR3 loop is CATTGFATQYF. DNA for the CDR3: TGTGCCACCACGGGGTTTGCGACCCAGTACTTC. Variable domain in full (rest from reference TRBV2 and TRBJ2-5): EPEVTQTPSHQVTQMGQEVILRCVPISNHLYFYWYRQILGQKVEFLVSFYNNEISEKSEIFDDQFSVERPDGSNFTLKIRSTKLEDSAMYFCATTGFATQYFGPGTRLLVL.

The chain has TRBV18 and TRBJ2-1; 10 nucleotides line up with TRBD2. CDR1 is KGHSH, CDR2 LQKENI, per germline. V lost 5 bases to trimming and J lost 9 bases; unmatched junction nucleotides: 7. CDR3 size: 14 residues. CDR3 region: CASSEEAGGTEQFF. In DNA, the CDR3 is TGTGCCAGCTCAGAAGAAGCGGGGGGGACTGAGCAGTTCTTC.

CDR3 in amino acids: CASSSDRGRRAFF. The CDR3 region has the DNA TGTGCCAGCTCATCAGACAGGGGGCGGCGGGCTTTCTTT. The chain joins TRBV18 to TRBJ1-1; 10 bases fit TRBD1. Germline-derived CDR1 and CDR2 are KGHSH and LQKENI. V lost 5 bases and J lost 11; bases outside the gene matches: 8. This CDR3 region has 13 residues. Based on the CDR3 plus reference TRBV18 and TRBJ1-1, the full variable domain is NAGVMQNPRHLVRRRGQEARLRCSPMKGHSHVYWYRQLPEEGLKFMVYLQKENIIDESGMPKERFSAEFPKEGPSILRIQQVVRGDSAAYFCASSSDRGRRAFFGQGTRLTVV.